One TCR beta chain is described in this entry. Its antigen specificity is not known. Base quality data are lacking; no much larger clone is found one base away. This sample was included in a study of identical twins (dated by TCRdb to the mid-2010s). Background for the entire study: TCR alpha and beta repertoires from monozygotic twins, unrelated adults of various ages and cord blood were deep-sequenced to test whether fetal clonotypes persist. To rule out contamination, the twin experiments were replicated at different times with different library preparation protocols.

Every donor was a healthy Caucasian. The twin cohort comprised three pairs of female monozygotic twins, all aged about 18 to 30 years. The RNA used for TCR libraries was isolated from peripheral blood mononuclear cells. Overall study results and their limits: Abundant cord blood beta clonotypes had fewer insertions, young adult naive repertoires showed a similar but weaker trend, and memory repertoires showed no such trend. Zero-insertion analyses could be partly confounded by invariant T cells such as MAIT and iNKT, though diverse VJ usage argued against such confounding for most clonotypes. In monozygotic twins, recombination models systematically underestimated out-of-frame TCR alpha sharing, but the models matched the sharing seen between unrelated individuals. Compared with coincidental sharing between unrelated individuals, out-of-frame TCR alpha sequences shared between twins showed an excess of sequences with low generation probability. Because the same donors could not be followed over many years, the conclusions depended on cross-sectional statistical analysis. In beta out-of-frame sequences, excess twin sharing was weaker, because having fewer shared sequences lowered the signal-to-noise ratio.

The library was built by means of 5' RACE. The sequencer listed for this sample is Illumina HiSeq 2000. Template switching introduced a universal primer binding site; the final cDNA contained a unique molecular identifier, enabling accurate counting of TCR cDNA molecules. First-strand cDNA for TCR alpha and beta chains was synthesized from specific primers in the conserved constant-segment region. To control for contamination, every cDNA library carried two barcodes: a SMART-Mk sample barcode plus Illumina barcodes. Two successive PCR steps introduced TruSeq adapter sequences along with Illumina sample barcodes. Sequencing of the TCR alpha and beta cDNA libraries was done on the Illumina HiSeq platform using custom primers. Concerning the study's data processing: MiGEC was used to process raw reads and extract unique molecular identifiers, and MiXCR was used to find CDR3 positions. For each individual, recombination models were inferred using an EM algorithm with the repgenHMM and IGoR tools. The tcR package in R was used for shared clonotype analysis, with sharing normalized by the product of cloneset sizes. To study raw recombination without the effects of thymic and clonal selection, out-of-frame nonproductive sequences were analyzed. TCRdb reanalyzed the raw reads on its own, using fastp at Q25 for trimming and MiXCR for clone calling, and kept in-frame beta chains. A single entry per CDR3 protein holds the most common genes and DNA from its merged rows. None of the V and J calls come from the authors' own analysis; TCRdb made them. The sample table contains some 500,000 distinct CDR3 sequences; only one count was recorded for 9.6% of them. Approximately 3% of the sample goes to the ten largest clones.

V lost 5 bases and J lost 1 base; the stretch between them is 14 bases long. The CDR3, cysteine through phenylalanine, is 15 amino acids long. Only the CDR3 portion is preserved as DNA: 45 bases, with reading frame beginning at the first base. Looking up the germline V gene yields CDR1 SGHTA and CDR2 FQGNSA. The same sample was also studied in work on yellow fever vaccine responses in identical twins. That second report states: The T cell response to vaccination in identical twins was reported by the authors to appear partly convergent and partly personalized. Focusing on identical twins, the study followed the T cell clones that responded to the vaccine, and did so with precision.

Input material: PBMCs. Recombination linked TRBV7-2 to TRBJ2-5, with no confident D gene call. This clonotype was sampled from a woman aged 18-29 years in good health. The DNA is as follows: TGTGCCAGCAGCACCCAAGCCGGTGTCCAAGAGACCCAGTACTTC. This is translated as CASSTQAGVQETQYF.